Sequencing of this T cell receptor (beta chain) was carried out in a study of T cell repertoires in cytomegalovirus infection. The overall study: It can be stated that public TCR beta signatures indicated CMV infection as well as a matching HLA type. Points from the study as a whole: The ex vivo response was dominated by HLA-C-restricted CMV-specific TCR beta clonotypes.

CDR1 LNHDA and CDR2 SQIVND come from the germline V gene (reference sequence). The CDR3 totals 13 residues. The V end lost 8 bases, the J end lost 2 bases, and 12 bases lay between the germline ends. This clonotype was detected only a few times. What it binds is not known. TCRdb itself ran the reads through MiXCR, one entry per CDR3 protein. The sample shows hundreds of thousands of distinct CDR3 sequences, 30% to 35% of them seen only once. The sequenced sample was cultured CD8+ T cells from PBMCs, obtained from culture after CMV antigen stimulation. The gene calls are TRBV19 and TRBJ1-2, with D tentatively TRBD1 (5 bases). The receptor's source is a human donor in good health (CMV status not recorded). Some clones in this sample may be carry-over from other donors' samples. CDR3 sequence reads: CASGGRKNYGYTF. Written as DNA, the CDR3 is TGTGCCAGTGGGGGACGGAAGAACTATGGCTACACCTTC. Full variable domain (rest looked up from reference TRBV19 and TRBJ1-2): DGGITQSPKYLFRKEGQNVTLSCEQNLNHDAMYWYRQDPGQGLRLIYYSQIVNDFQKGDIAEGYSVSREKKESFPLTVTSAQKNPTAFYLCASGGRKNYGYTFGSGTRLTVV.